Listed below are T cell receptor beta chains from one sample, sequenced in a study of Ad26.COV2.S vaccination and SARS-CoV-2 variants. TCRdb's copy holds only in-frame clones and misses some; the assay was immunoSEQ multiplex PCR. The data contain roughly 380,000 clones, under 95% of them singletons. The specimen comprised peripheral blood, sampled after recovery from COVID-19. Source of these receptors: a human donor who had recovered from COVID-19. Both conserved end residues are part of each CDR3. The D gene is left open where the match is weak. Rows give clone size only sometimes, using once, few, many, or a class for an expanded clone.

D gene	clone size	V gene	J gene	CDR3 DNA	CDR3 protein
NA	once	TRBV7-9	TRBJ2-1	TGTGCCGCAAAAGGCGCCACAGGGTATGAGCAGTTCTTC	CAAKGATGYEQFF
NA	NA	TRBV12-3/TRBV12-4	TRBJ1-2	TGTGCCAGCAGATTGGGTACCTATGGCTACACCTTC	CASRLGTYGYTF
NA	NA	TRBV5-1	TRBJ2-3	TGCGCCAGCAGGTCGGGGACCAGCACAGATACGCAGTATTTT	CASRSGTSTDTQYF
NA	NA	TRBV3-1/TRBV3-2	TRBJ1-1	TGTGCCAGCAGCCGTAAGATGAACACTGAAGCTTTCTTT	CASSRKMNTEAFF
TRBD2	NA	TRBV24-1	TRBJ2-3	TGTGCCACCAGTGACCCGGGACTAGCGGGGGGGCGGGCTACGCAGTATTTT	CATSDPGLAGGRATQYF
NA	NA	TRBV19	TRBJ2-2	TGTGCCAGTTCCACAGGGACCGGCGGGGAGCTGTTTTTT	CASSTGTGGELFF
NA	NA	TRBV29-1	TRBJ1-2	TGCAGCGTTGAAGATGGAGAGGGCGGGGGCTATGGCTACACCTTC	CSVEDGEGGGYGYTF
NA	NA	TRBV6-2/TRBV6-3	TRBJ2-7	TGTGCCAGCAGTTTAGCGTCCTACGAGCAGTACTTC	CASSLASYEQYF
NA	NA	TRBV11-2	TRBJ2-5	TGTGCCAGCAGCTCCCGAAGGGAGACCCAGTACTTC	CASSSRRETQYF
NA	NA	TRBV7-8	TRBJ1-1	TGTGCCAGCAGCCCACAAGGGAACACTGAAGCTTTCTTT	CASSPQGNTEAFF
NA	few	TRBV3-1/TRBV3-2	TRBJ1-5	TGTGCCAGCAGCCAAGCGTCGGCCGAGTTGCCCCAGCATTTT	CASSQASAELPQHF
NA	NA	TRBV27	TRBJ1-3	TGTGCCAGCAGTCCAAACGAGGGAAACACCATATATTTT	CASSPNEGNTIYF
NA	NA	TRBV29-1	TRBJ1-1	TGCAGCGTTGAACACAGTTCCTTCATGAACACTGAAGCTTTCTTT	CSVEHSSFMNTEAFF
TRBD2	NA	TRBV15	TRBJ2-5	TGTGCCACCAGCTCGACTAGCGGGGGGCCCGGGACCCAGTACTTC	CATSSTSGGPGTQYF
NA	few	TRBV3-1/TRBV3-2	TRBJ1-6	TGTGCCAGCAGCCAAGCGGGCCTTGGTATCGGCACCCTCCACTTT	CASSQAGLGIGTLHF
TRBD1	NA	TRBV24-1	TRBJ1-2	TGTGCCACCGCCTCCCGAGGGACAGGAGGGAGATCTAACTATGGCTACACCTTC	CATASRGTGGRSNYGYTF
TRBD2	NA	TRBV7-2	TRBJ2-1	TGTGCCAGCAGCCTACTAGCGGGGGGGCATAATGAGCAGTTCTTC	CASSLLAGGHNEQFF
TRBD1	NA	TRBV19	TRBJ2-2	TGTGCCAGTACAGCCCTCACCGGGACAGAGAACACCGGGGAGCTGTTTTTT	CASTALTGTENTGELFF
TRBD1	NA	TRBV5-1	TRBJ1-4	TGCGCCAGCAGCTTGGCGGGGACAGGGATTGAAAAACTGTTTTTT	CASSLAGTGIEKLFF
TRBD2	NA	TRBV13	TRBJ2-7	TGTGCCAGCAGCTTAGGCGGGGGGGCGGGCGAGCAGTACTTC	CASSLGGGAGEQYF
TRBD1	NA	TRBV11-2	TRBJ1-3	TGTGCCAGCAGCTCAGGGGGGGGCCCTGGAAACACCATATATTTT	CASSSGGGPGNTIYF
TRBD2	NA	TRBV9	TRBJ2-3	TGTGCCAGCAGCGGCTCACTTCTAGCGGGGGGCGATACGCAGTATTTT	CASSGSLLAGGDTQYF
NA	NA	TRBV5-1	TRBJ1-2	TGCGCCAGCAGCTTGGAGGGCGAGACCTATGGCTACACCTTC	CASSLEGETYGYTF
NA	NA	TRBV29-1	TRBJ2-3	TGCAGCGGGGTGGGGGCCCTCGGCACAGATACGCAGTATTTT	CSGVGALGTDTQYF
NA	NA	TRBV15	TRBJ1-2	TGTGCCACCAGCAGGGTAGGGGAGCGGGGTGGCTACACCTTC	CATSRVGERGGYTF
NA	NA	TRBV29-1	TRBJ2-2	TGCAGCGTCCTCGAGAGGGTTAAAGACACCGGGGAGCTGTTTTTT	CSVLERVKDTGELFF
NA	NA	TRBV7-6	TRBJ1-1	TGTGCCAGCAGCCTACAGATGAACACTGAAGCTTTCTTT	CASSLQMNTEAFF
NA	NA	TRBV10-3	TRBJ2-5	TGTGCCATCAGTGAGTCGACGGCGGCGCAAGAGACCCAGTACTTC	CAISESTAAQETQYF
TRBD1	NA	TRBV3-1/TRBV3-2	TRBJ1-2	TGTGCCAGCAGCCAAGGGGGACAGGGGGGAGGCTACACCTTC	CASSQGGQGGGYTF
NA	NA	TRBV9	TRBJ2-3	TGTGCCAGCAGCGTACGCCCGGGACCCCCCCCCGATACGCAGTATTTT	CASSVRPGPPPDTQYF
TRBD2	NA	TRBV27	TRBJ2-1	TGTGCCAGCACCAAGAGTCTAGCGGACAATGAGCAGTTCTTC	CASTKSLADNEQFF
TRBD2	NA	TRBV27	TRBJ2-7	TGTGCCAGCAGCTTGCGGGAGGGAGCCCCATACGAGCAGTACTTC	CASSLREGAPYEQYF
NA	once	TRBV12-5	TRBJ2-7	TGTGCTAGTGGCCTCAACTCCTACGAGCAGTACTTC	CASGLNSYEQYF
NA	NA	TRBV12-3/TRBV12-4	TRBJ1-1	TGTGCCAGCAGTTGGGCCGAGAACACTGAAGCTTTCTTT	CASSWAENTEAFF
NA	once	TRBV5-1	TRBJ2-3	TGCGCCAGCAGCTTTGGTGGGGCAGTTAAACTCACAGATACGCAGTATTTT	CASSFGGAVKLTDTQYF
NA	NA	TRBV11-2	TRBJ1-1	TGTGCCAGCAGCTTAGGTATTGTACCAAAGAACGCTGAAGCTTTCTTT	CASSLGIVPKNAEAFF
NA	NA	TRBV2	TRBJ1-2	TGTGCCAGCAGTGAAGCGCTCGGACAGCTTGGCTACACCTTC	CASSEALGQLGYTF
NA	NA	TRBV7-9	TRBJ2-5	TGTGCCAGCAGCCACACCGAGGGGAAAGAGACCCAGTACTTC	CASSHTEGKETQYF
NA	NA	TRBV19	TRBJ1-5	TGTGCCAGTAGTATATCGGGTTCGACTTCGGGATATAGCAATCAGCCCCAGCATTTT	CASSISGSTSGYSNQPQHF
NA	NA	TRBV12-3/TRBV12-4	TRBJ2-7	TGTGCCAGCACAGGGGACCTCTACGAGCAGTACTTC	CASTGDLYEQYF
TRBD2	NA	TRBV19	TRBJ2-3	TGTGCCAGTAGTACCGTAGCGGGGGGATTCCGAGATACGCAGTATTTT	CASSTVAGGFRDTQYF
NA	NA	TRBV11-1	TRBJ2-1	TGTGCCAGCAGCTTAGTGGCCGGCAATGAGCAGTTCTTC	CASSLVAGNEQFF
NA	NA	TRBV6-2/TRBV6-3	TRBJ1-1	TGTGCCAGCAGTTACCCGGCGAACATCCTCGACGTGTACACTGAAGCTTTCTTT	CASSYPANILDVYTEAFF
NA	NA	TRBV2	TRBJ2-6	TGTGCCAGCAGGGAGGACAGCTCTGGGGCCAACGTCCTGACTTTC	CASREDSSGANVLTF
NA	NA	TRBV9	TRBJ2-1	TGTGCCAGCAGCGTGCCAGGGTCGCCCTACAATGAGCAGTTCTTC	CASSVPGSPYNEQFF
NA	NA	TRBV21-1	TRBJ2-7	TGTGCCAGCAGCAAAGTCTGGGGTGACGAGCAGTACTTC	CASSKVWGDEQYF
TRBD1	NA	TRBV7-6	TRBJ1-4	TGTGCCAGCAGCTTAGCAGGTTCCAGGGGGAATGAAAAACTGTTTTTT	CASSLAGSRGNEKLFF
NA	NA	TRBV19	TRBJ1-1	TGTGCCAGTAGGTTAGGCCCGGGCACTGAAGCTTTCTTT	CASRLGPGTEAFF
NA	once	TRBV3-1/TRBV3-2	TRBJ1-1	TGTGCCAGCAGCCCTTACCCGTTCATGAACACTAAAGCTTTCTTT	CASSPYPFMNTKAFF
TRBD1	NA	TRBV5-1	TRBJ1-4	TGCGCCAGCAGTTATGGACAGGGGCCAACTAATGAAAAACTGTTTTTT	CASSYGQGPTNEKLFF
NA	NA	TRBV28	TRBJ1-2	TGTGCCAGCAGCCGCCCCTCCGATGGCTACACCTTC	CASSRPSDGYTF